These 6 T cell receptor beta chains were sequenced from one sample in a study of blood T cell repertoires in COVID-19. Clones were sequenced by immunoSEQ multiplex PCR, and TCRdb holds only the in-frame ones, with some missing. The repertoire holds approximately 400,000 clones, with around 88% as singletons. Sequencing was done on a sample of peripheral blood. Receptor source: a woman aged 45-59 years with COVID-19, enrolled during active disease.

The chain recombines TRBV4-1 with TRBJ1-2; D gene unclear. The germline V gene encodes CDR1 MGHRA and CDR2 YSYEKL. The CDR3 runs to 15 residues. The V and J ends lost 4 bases and 3 bases respectively, with 15 bases between them. CDR3 residues: CASSPGPAGYYGYTF. In DNA, the CDR3 is TGCGCCAGCAGCCCGGGCCCCGCGGGTTACTATGGCTACACCTTC.

The V and J genes are TRBV19 and TRBJ1-2; 8 bases match TRBD1. Germline V lookup: CDR1 LNHDA, CDR2 SQIVND (reference sequence). CDR3 size: 15 residues. The junction had 8 bases not matched to a gene; V was cut back by 6 bases and J by 2 bases. CDR3 sequence: CASSPLDRENYGYTF. DNA of the CDR3: TGTGCCAGTAGCCCGTTGGACAGGGAAAACTATGGCTACACCTTC.

The chain is built from TRBV5-1 and TRBJ1-1, with unresolved D. The germline gives CDR1 SGHRS, CDR2 YFSETQ. Trimming took 7 bases from V and 2 from J, leaving 6 bases between them. This CDR3 has 11 amino acids. CDR3 sequence reads: CASGENTEAFF. DNA for the CDR3: TGCGCCAGCGGAGAAAACACTGAAGCTTTCTTT. The variable domain in full, with the rest retrieved from reference TRBV5-1 and TRBJ1-1, is KAGVTQTPRYLIKTRGQQVTLSCSPISGHRSVSWYQQTPGQGLQFLFEYFSETQRNKGNFPGRFSGRQFSNSRSEMNVSTLELGDSALYLCASGENTEAFFGQGTRLTVV.

This clone has just one count. The CDR3 loop reads CSASTQYEQYF. In nucleotides, the CDR3 is TGCAGTGCCTCTACCCAATACGAGCAGTACTTC. This chain joins TRBV20-1 and TRBJ2-7; D remains unclear. This CDR3 region has 11 residues. Deletions cut 6 bases from V and 4 bases from J, with 10 bases between. Germline V gene lookup returns CDR1 DFQATT and CDR2 SNEGSKA (reference sequence).

The CDR3 sequence is CATENRGDVRNIQYF. The CDR3 bases are TGTGCCACCGAGAACAGGGGGGATGTGCGAAACATTCAGTACTTC. The V and J genes are TRBV19 and TRBJ2-4, with TRBD1 identical over 8 bases. Germline trimming cut 10 bases from V and 6 bases from J; bases unmatched to any gene: 14. This CDR3 is built from 15 residues. The germline V gene encodes CDR1 LNHDA and CDR2 SQIVND (reference sequence). Looking up the rest from reference TRBV19 and TRBJ2-4 gives the full variable domain: DGGITQSPKYLFRKEGQNVTLSCEQNLNHDAMYWYRQDPGQGLRLIYYSQIVNDFQKGDIAEGYSVSREKKESFPLTVTSAQKNPTAFYLCATENRGDVRNIQYFGAGTRLSVL.

The chain couples TRBV6-6 to TRBJ1-5, with TRBD1 matching over 10 bases. The V segment lost 5 bases and the J segment 8 bases; nucleotides outside the gene matches: 12. CDR1 is MNHNY and CDR2 is SVGAGI in the germline V gene (reference sequence). The CDR3 totals 16 residues. Here the CDR3 DNA reads TGTGCCAGCAGTGGAACCGGGACAGGGGATTTGGAGCCCCAGCATTTT. It yields the protein CASSGTGTGDLEPQHF.